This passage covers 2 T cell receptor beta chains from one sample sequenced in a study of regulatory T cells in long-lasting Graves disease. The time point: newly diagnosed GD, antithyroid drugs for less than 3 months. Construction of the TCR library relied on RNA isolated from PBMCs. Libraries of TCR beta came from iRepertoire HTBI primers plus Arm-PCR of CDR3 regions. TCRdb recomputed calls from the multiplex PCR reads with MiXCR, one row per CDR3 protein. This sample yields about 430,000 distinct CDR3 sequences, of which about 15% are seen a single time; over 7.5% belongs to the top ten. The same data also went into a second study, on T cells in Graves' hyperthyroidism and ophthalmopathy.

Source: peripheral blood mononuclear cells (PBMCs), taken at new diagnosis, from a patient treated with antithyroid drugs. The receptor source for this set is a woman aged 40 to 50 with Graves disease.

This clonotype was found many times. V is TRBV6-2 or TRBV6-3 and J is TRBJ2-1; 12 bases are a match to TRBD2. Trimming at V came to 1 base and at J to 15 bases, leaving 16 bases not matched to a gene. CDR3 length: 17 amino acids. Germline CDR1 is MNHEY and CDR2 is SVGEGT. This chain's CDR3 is CASSYYGPSSGRAYGFF. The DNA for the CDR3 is TGTGCCAGCAGTTACTACGGCCCTTCTAGCGGGAGGGCCTACGGGTTCTTC.

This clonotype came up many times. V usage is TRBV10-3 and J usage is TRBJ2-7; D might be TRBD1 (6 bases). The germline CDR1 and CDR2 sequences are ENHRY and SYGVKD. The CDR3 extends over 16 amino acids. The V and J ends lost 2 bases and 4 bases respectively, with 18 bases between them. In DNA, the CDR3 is TGTGCCATCAGTGAGCCGAACAGGGATGAGATTTACGAGCAGTACTTC. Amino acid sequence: CAISEPNRDEIYEQYF.